The T cell receptor beta chain described here comes from a study of neoadjuvant anti-PD-1 for oral cavity cancer. Study background: Patients without progression got a fourth dose around day 43.

Points on this clone: The antigen is undetermined.

Study findings and constraints: Only a few patients per response group were TCR-analyzed; validation needed.

Deletions cut 0 bases from V and 8 bases from J, with 10 bases between. There are 13 residues in the CDR3. Per germline, CDR1 MNHNS and CDR2 SASEGT. Clones were read by immunoSEQ multiplex PCR, and TCRdb kept only the in-frame ones, dropping some. The data show approximately 17,000 clones, approximately 70% seen once. Sample: PBMCs, taken before nivolumab (anti-PD-1) treatment. The TCR comes from a person aged 35 to 85 with oral cavity squamous cell carcinoma. V usage is TRBV6-1 and J usage is TRBJ1-1; possible D gene TRBD1, 5 bases. The CDR3 DNA is TGTGCCAGCAGTGAAGCGACAGAAAGAGAAGCTTTCTTT. Translated: CASSEATEREAFF.